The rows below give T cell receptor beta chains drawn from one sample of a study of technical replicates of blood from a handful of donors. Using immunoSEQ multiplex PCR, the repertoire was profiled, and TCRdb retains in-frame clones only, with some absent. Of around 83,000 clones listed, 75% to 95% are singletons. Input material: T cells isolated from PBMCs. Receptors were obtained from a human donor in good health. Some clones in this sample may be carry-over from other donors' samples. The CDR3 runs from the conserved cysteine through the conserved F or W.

CASSVGDSTKETQYF,TRBV9,TRBJ2-5
CASRTGYTDTQYF,TRBV2,TRBJ2-3
CASSLGGDREGEQYF,TRBV11-3,TRBJ2-7
CASSETGVTNEKLFF,TRBV5-6,TRBJ1-4
CSVVRDSYGYTF,TRBV29-1,TRBJ1-2
CATSRGGQGHNIQYF,TRBV15,TRBJ2-4
CASSPTSGSTDTQYF,TRBV4-3,TRBJ2-3
CASRRSGEKLFF,TRBV14,TRBJ1-4
CAWSVVAGADTQYF,TRBV30,TRBJ2-3
CASSLGRAAYEQYF,TRBV11-2,TRBJ2-7
CASSVRGASSYNEQFF,TRBV9,TRBJ2-1
CASSGMTSGSLSYEQYF,TRBV6-1,TRBJ2-7
CASSQTRAREAFF,TRBV4-2,TRBJ1-1
CASNGDRGNYGYTF,TRBV5-1,TRBJ1-2
CASSRLFFFQREKTDTQYF,TRBV5-4,TRBJ2-3
CASSNTGHGYEQYF,TRBV6-6,TRBJ2-7
CASSQLSGSSYEQYF,TRBV4-1,TRBJ2-7
CASSLVGANVLTF,TRBV7-6,TRBJ2-6
CASSPGVTDVHTQYF,TRBV5-6,TRBJ2-3
CASSLNYFTSTDTQYF,TRBV18,TRBJ2-3
CASSRNGGHYSNQPQHF,TRBV19,TRBJ1-5
CASSHIPTAYTGELFF,TRBV9,TRBJ2-2
CAISESKNPLLSGNTIYF,TRBV10-3,TRBJ1-3
CASSQEPVGRGNEQYF,TRBV4-3,TRBJ2-7
CASSDSTSGSPTYEQYF,TRBV6-4,TRBJ2-7
CASGPGGIYEQYF,TRBV4-3,TRBJ2-7
CASPGPTDTQYF,TRBV7-9,TRBJ2-3
CASSLGGTGFLGELFF,TRBV11-3,TRBJ2-2
CASPKTGLGNTIYF,TRBV30,TRBJ1-3
CASSLNGRVVSTEAFF,TRBV11-2,TRBJ1-1
CASSDIVHRDTYEQYF,TRBV25-1,TRBJ2-7
CASSLGLADAYNEQFF,TRBV27,TRBJ2-1
CASSVQASGSNEQFF,TRBV10-1,TRBJ2-1
CASSYSGLAGSEQFF,TRBV6-5,TRBJ2-1
CASSLGPTPNQPQHF,TRBV7-9,TRBJ1-5
CASNMLVARGGGTDTQYF,TRBV28,TRBJ2-3
CASSPGGRNTIYF,TRBV18,TRBJ1-3
CASSPPGGYGYTF,TRBV18,TRBJ1-2
CASSLAGGPRNEQFF,TRBV13,TRBJ2-1
CASGLEPGLYKNTEAFF,TRBV12-5,TRBJ1-1
CASSHRTNGYGYTF,TRBV4-2,TRBJ1-2
CASSPRTSDEQFF,TRBV7-3,TRBJ2-1
CASSETGTSPNEQFF,TRBV10-1,TRBJ2-1
CASSNRGLHTEAFF,TRBV21-1,TRBJ1-1
CASSLTPTGLNTEAFF,TRBV7-3,TRBJ1-1
CASRRRKGRENLYEQYF,TRBV5-5,TRBJ2-7
CASSRGGVEQYF,TRBV7-9,TRBJ2-7
CASSQGTGIEAFF,TRBV4-1,TRBJ1-1
CASGLLPTGNGELFF,TRBV12-5,TRBJ2-2
CASSQEVRLAGYTDTQYF,TRBV4-2,TRBJ2-3
CASSLAAGFYNEQFF,TRBV7-3,TRBJ2-1
CASSYGLVSGNYEQYF,TRBV6-5,TRBJ2-7
CASSEAFKGLTDTQYF,TRBV6-1,TRBJ2-3
CASSLGGTGSYNYGYTF,TRBV5-1,TRBJ1-2
CASSGGQGNTEAFF,TRBV10-1,TRBJ1-1
CASSPTFHEQFF,TRBV6-5,TRBJ2-1
CASSSGTGVVGYTF,TRBV5-5,TRBJ1-2
CASSGTHYLSNQPQHF,TRBV28,TRBJ1-5